Following are 15 T cell receptor beta chains from one sample sequenced in a study of beta chain features in type 1 diabetes. As every portion of the isolated RNA was reverse transcribed, the sequencing read expressed TCRB transcripts. Method: immunoSEQ multiplex PCR; TCRdb's copy keeps in-frame clones and lacks some. The sample yields about 900,000 clones, 17% seen once. The sample was naive CD4+ T cells from blood. The receptor source for this set is a woman aged 18-35 years in good health.

This clone has a handful of counts. The gene calls are TRBV29-1 and TRBJ2-1; D unresolved. CDR1 and CDR2 (germline): SQVTM, ANQGSEA. V was trimmed by 3 bases and J by 5 bases, leaving 14 bases between them. This CDR3 region has 14 residues. The CDR3 protein is CSVEKGFSNNEQFF. CDR3 bases: TGCAGCGTTGAGAAGGGATTTTCGAACAATGAGCAGTTCTTC.

This clone has more than one count but fewer than ten. CDR3 protein: CASSRDSSPTRQYF. CDR3 sequence (DNA): TGTGCCAGCAGCCGGGACAGCAGCCCTACGAGGCAGTACTTC. This chain links TRBV14 with TRBJ2-7, with TRBD1 identical over 7 bases. In germline, CDR1 is SGHDN, CDR2 FVKESK. V gave up 4 bases and J gave up 9 bases; unmatched junction bases: 12. The CDR3 totals 14 residues.

The genes are TRBV7-9 and TRBJ2-3; D is unresolved. The CDR3 is 14 amino acids. CDR1 and CDR2 from the germline V gene are SEHNR and FQNEAQ (reference sequence). Deletions cut 4 bases from V and 6 bases from J, with 14 bases between. The chain's CDR3 is CASSSTRGLDTQYF. CDR3 sequence (DNA): TGTGCCAGCAGCTCCACTCGCGGTCTGGATACGCAGTATTTT.

The chain employs TRBV29-1 and TRBJ2-1, with 7 bases matching TRBD1. J gave up 8 bases and V 8 bases, and 15 bases lay outside the gene matches. Germline V gives CDR1 SQVTM, CDR2 ANQGSEA. The CDR3 loop spans 14 amino acids. The CDR3 sequence is CSTSFGAGGHEQFF. The CDR3 DNA follows: TGCAGCACGAGCTTTGGGGCAGGGGGACATGAGCAGTTCTTC.

This clone was observed a handful of times. The genes are TRBV7-2 and TRBJ1-5; a weak D match, TRBD1 (5 bases). The germline gives CDR1 SGHTA, CDR2 FQGNSA. The CDR3 runs 16 residues. Trimming took off 5 bases at V and 0 bases at J, with 14 bases between the two ends. CDR3 amino acids: CASSPGRPYSNQPQHF. The CDR3, as DNA: TGTGCCAGCAGCCCAGGGCGGCCGTATAGCAATCAGCCCCAGCATTTT.

This clone was observed a few times. This chain connects TRBV5-1 to TRBJ2-7; D assignment may be TRBD1 or TRBD2 (6 bases each). Germline V gene sequence: CDR1 SGHRS, CDR2 YFSETQ. With 2 bases removed from V and 2 bases from J, the gap between germline ends came to 17 bases. The CDR3 loop spans 16 amino acids. CDR3 protein: CASSLRTGAATYEQYF. The CDR3 region has the DNA TGCGCCAGCAGCTTAAGAACGGGGGCGGCGACCTACGAGCAGTACTTC.

The chain has TRBV28 and TRBJ1-5, with D perhaps TRBD1 (5 bases). V was cut by 5 bases and J by 9 bases, with 8 bases left in between. This CDR3 is 11 amino acids long. Germline-derived CDR1 and CDR2 are MDHEN and SYDVKM. The CDR3 spells CASSQGGPQHF. For the CDR3, the DNA is TGTGCCAGCAGTCAGGGTGGGCCCCAGCATTTT.

This clone showed up just a few times. The V and J genes are TRBV29-1 and TRBJ2-1; 8 bases agree with TRBD2. Per the germline V gene, CDR1 is SQVTM and CDR2 is ANQGSEA. This CDR3 has 13 residues. CDR3 protein: CRAGGPGGDEQFF. CDR3 coding DNA: TGCCGCGCCGGAGGGCCGGGGGGGGATGAGCAGTTCTTC.

This clone was picked up a small number of times. The V call is TRBV5-1, the J call TRBJ2-1; no clear D. Germline CDR1 SGHRS, CDR2 YFSETQ. Trimming took 0 bases from V and 15 from J, leaving 16 bases between them. This CDR3 is 13 amino acids long. The CDR3 DNA reads TGCGCCAGCAGCTTGGCCATTACTCCTCGCCTGTTCTTC. Residues: CASSLAITPRLFF.

This clone was seen only a few times. Different DNA sequences within this sample yield the same CDR3. The chain couples TRBV5-1 to TRBJ2-7, with TRBD1 matching over 9 bases. There are 14 residues in the CDR3. The J segment lost 7 bases and the V segment lost 2 bases, leaving 7 bases of the junction unmatched. From germline, CDR1 is SGHRS and CDR2 YFSETQ. CDR3 DNA sequence: TGCGCCAGCAGCTTAGAGACAGGGGGTAGTGAGCAGTACTTC. Its protein is CASSLETGGSEQYF.

This clone showed up just a few times. The gene calls are TRBV7-2 and TRBJ2-7; the match to TRBD2 covers 15 bases. The CDR3 consists of 19 residues. Trimming took 4 bases from V and 0 from J; bases not matched to a gene: 10. In germline, CDR1 is SGHTA, CDR2 FQGNSA. CDR3 protein: CASSSHRGTSGRFSYEQYF. CDR3 DNA: TGTGCCAGCAGCTCTCATCGTGGGACTAGCGGGAGGTTCTCCTACGAGCAGTACTTC. Together with reference TRBV7-2 and TRBJ2-7, the CDR3 gives the full variable domain: GAGVSQSPSNKVTEKGKDVELRCDPISGHTALYWYRQSLGQGLEFLIYFQGNSAPDKSGLPSDRFSAERTGGSVSTLTIQRTQQEDSAVYLCASSSHRGTSGRFSYEQYFGPGTRLTVT.

V is TRBV5-1 and J is TRBJ2-3; 10 positions match TRBD2. V lost 0 bases, J lost 6 bases, and 7 bases stayed unmatched. This CDR3 spans 16 amino acids. The germline gives CDR1 SGHRS, CDR2 YFSETQ. The CDR3 DNA sequence: TGCGCCAGCAGCTTGGCCTCTAGCGGGGGATGGGATACGCAGTATTTT. Translated, it gives CASSLASSGGWDTQYF.

V gene TRBV7-8 combines with J gene TRBJ2-3; 10 nucleotides align to TRBD2. The ends lost 5 bases at V and 7 bases at J; junction bases unmatched: 15. The germline V gene has CDR1 SGHVS and CDR2 FQNEAQ. The CDR3 loop spans 17 amino acids. For the CDR3, the DNA is TGTGCCAGCAGCCTGAGGCCTAGCGGGAGATTGGTGCATACGCAGTATTTT. Translated, it gives CASSLRPSGRLVHTQYF.

The rearrangement uses TRBV6-6 and TRBJ2-1; tentatively, D is TRBD2 (6 bases). Per germline, CDR1 MNHNY and CDR2 SVGAGI (reference sequence). The CDR3 loop spans 15 amino acids. Trimming took 8 bases from V and 5 from J, leaving 19 bases between them. CDR3 protein: CASRMISGINNEQFF. Written as DNA, the CDR3 is TGTGCCAGCCGGATGATTAGCGGAATAAACAATGAGCAGTTCTTC.

This clone was picked up a small number of times. The chain uses TRBV4-2 and TRBJ2-1; maybe TRBD2 (5 bases). Germline CDR1 LGHNA, CDR2 YNFKEQ. The V and J ends lost 2 bases and 7 bases respectively, with 6 bases between them. The CDR3 totals 12 residues. CDR3 DNA sequence: TGTGCCAGCAGCCAAACGGGGAATGAGCAGTTCTTC. Its protein product is CASSQTGNEQFF.